Following are 25 T cell receptor beta chains from one sample sequenced in a study of graft-versus-host responses after intestinal transplantation. These receptors are not linked to any known antigen. The protocol was immunoSEQ multiplex PCR, while the TCRdb copy is restricted to in-frame clones and leaves out a portion. The data contain tens of thousands of clones, 75% to 90% of them singletons. The starting material was unstimulated CD4+ T cells sorted from spleen or lymph node cells, obtained before intestinal transplant. The origin of the receptors is a human donor who received an intestinal transplant.

CDR3: CASTLGGQGRRETQYF. CDR3 nucleotide sequence: TGTGCCAGCACCCTTGGGGGACAGGGTCGAAGGGAGACCCAGTACTTC. The chain is built from TRBV28 and TRBJ2-5; 9 bases fit TRBD1. The CDR3 has 16 residues. Trimming at V came to 7 bases and at J to 5 bases, leaving 14 bases not matched to a gene. From germline, CDR1 is MDHEN and CDR2 SYDVKM.

The chain joins TRBV11-3 to TRBJ2-1; 14 nucleotides agree with TRBD2. This CDR3 has 17 amino acids. Looked up from germline, CDR1 is SGHNT and CDR2 is YENEEA. The V and J ends lost 5 bases and 8 bases, in that order; junction bases with no gene match: 11. The DNA for the CDR3 is TGTGCCAGCAGCCCTAAGACTAGCGGGGGGGCCCTAGATGAGCAGTTCTTC. As protein: CASSPKTSGGALDEQFF.

This rearrangement joins TRBV4-1 to TRBJ1-1, with a weak D call TRBD1 (5 bases). Trimming pared 0 bases from V and 1 base from J, leaving 9 bases between. CDR1 MGHRA and CDR2 YSYEKL come from the germline V gene. The CDR3 runs to 15 residues. CDR3 amino acids: CASSQDGGTNTEAFF. The DNA for the CDR3 is TGCGCCAGCAGCCAAGACGGGGGGACGAACACTGAAGCTTTCTTT.

This chain joins TRBV18 and TRBJ2-1; D possibly corresponds to TRBD1 (5 bases). V lost 2 bases to trimming and J lost 5 bases, with 19 bases between them. Germline-derived CDR1 and CDR2 are KGHSH and LQKENI. The CDR3 has 17 residues. The CDR3 spells CASSPVFQGLGNNEQFF. CDR3 bases: TGTGCCAGCTCACCAGTCTTTCAGGGCCTTGGGAACAATGAGCAGTTCTTC.

This sequence joins TRBV6-6 and TRBJ1-5; D is possibly TRBD1 (6 bases). This CDR3 has 15 amino acids. Germline CDR1 MNHNY, CDR2 SVGAGI (reference sequence). Trimming cost V 5 bases and J 7 bases, with 18 bases left between them. DNA for the CDR3: TGTGCCAGCAGTCACCCGGGGGGGCGAGTGCAGCCCCAGCATTTT. Amino acids: CASSHPGGRVQPQHF.

This chain uses TRBV11-2 with TRBJ1-4, with 7 bases that match TRBD1. Germline V gene lookup returns CDR1 SGHAT and CDR2 FQNNGV. The CDR3 consists of 13 residues. Losses at the gene ends were 6 bases for V and 8 bases for J; bases not matched to a gene: 6. The CDR3 is CASRIQGSEKLFF. The CDR3 DNA reads as TGTGCCAGCAGGATACAGGGGTCGGAAAAACTGTTTTTT.

The chain links TRBV5-1 to TRBJ2-7, with TRBD1 matching 10 bases. Germline CDR1 and CDR2: SGHRS and YFSETQ. V was clipped by 3 bases and J by 5 bases; unmatched bases: 5. This CDR3 has 14 amino acids. The CDR3 region is CASSSGTGVNEQYF. CDR3 DNA: TGCGCCAGCAGCTCCGGGACAGGGGTCAACGAGCAGTACTTC.

A word on this clone: This same CDR3 is encoded by further DNA sequences in the sample. CDR3 loop: CASSQGTEAFF. The DNA for the CDR3 is TGTGCCAGCAGTCAGGGCACTGAAGCTTTCTTT. The rearrangement uses TRBV6-5 and TRBJ1-1; perhaps TRBD1 as D (5 bases). This CDR3 has 11 amino acids. Between the trimmed V and J ends, which lost 5 bases and 4 bases, there was a span of 5 bases. Germline CDR1 is MNHEY and CDR2 is SVGAGI.

The chain has TRBV12-5 and TRBJ2-5; D is possibly TRBD2 (6 bases). The ends were cut back, 0 bases at V and 4 bases at J, with 18 bases in the middle. Germline lookup yields CDR1 LGHNT and CDR2 FRNRAP. There are 17 residues in the CDR3. The CDR3 DNA reads TGTGCTAGTGGTTTGGTACCAATGGGGGGTTGGGGAGAGACCCAGTACTTC. The encoded protein is CASGLVPMGGWGETQYF.

The chain couples TRBV5-1 to TRBJ2-7; 7 bases agree with TRBD2. Germline-derived CDR1 and CDR2 are SGHRS and YFSETQ. This CDR3 has 11 residues. Trimming at V came to 6 bases and at J to 6 bases, leaving 3 bases not matched to a gene. CDR3 region: CASTGGGEQYF. The CDR3 DNA is TGCGCCAGCACGGGCGGGGGCGAGCAGTACTTC. Drawing the rest from reference TRBV5-1 and TRBJ2-7, the complete variable domain is KAGVTQTPRYLIKTRGQQVTLSCSPISGHRSVSWYQQTPGQGLQFLFEYFSETQRNKGNFPGRFSGRQFSNSRSEMNVSTLELGDSALYLCASTGGGEQYFGPGTRLTVT.

The chain is built from TRBV11-2 and TRBJ1-1, with no clear D. The V gene lost 0 bases and the J gene lost 3 bases, with 14 bases spanning the gap. Germline lookup yields CDR1 SGHAT and CDR2 FQNNGV. This CDR3 has 16 residues. CDR3 sequence reads: CASSLDAGGIYTEAFF. DNA for the CDR3: TGTGCCAGCAGCTTAGACGCGGGAGGAATTTACACTGAAGCTTTCTTT. The variable domain in full, with the rest retrieved from reference TRBV11-2 and TRBJ1-1, is EAGVAQSPRYKIIEKRQSVAFWCNPISGHATLYWYQQILGQGPKLLIQFQNNGVVDDSQLPKDRFSAERLKGVDSTLKIQPAKLEDSAVYLCASSLDAGGIYTEAFFGQGTRLTVV.

This clone was counted once. This chain uses TRBV11-1 with TRBJ1-2; 7 bases fit TRBD1. CDR3 length: 13 residues. V shed 5 bases, J shed 8 bases, and the junction held 8 bases outside the gene matches. Looked up from germline, CDR1 is SGHAT and CDR2 is FQDESV (reference sequence). Here the CDR3 DNA reads TGTGCCAGCAGCACGGACAGGTCTGGCGGCTACACCTTC. It specifies CASSTDRSGGYTF.

The chain links TRBV2 to TRBJ2-1; 12 bases agree with TRBD2. This CDR3 is built from 15 residues. The V gene's germline CDR1 is SNHLY and CDR2 FYNNEI. V lost 7 bases, J lost 5 bases, and 6 bases stayed unmatched. The CDR3 coding sequence is TGTGCCAGCAAGGCCTCTAGCGGGGGGGACAATGAGCAGTTCTTC. It codes for CASKASSGGDNEQFF.

The genes are TRBV18 and TRBJ1-1; D may be TRBD1 (5 bases). The V gene's germline CDR1 is KGHSH and CDR2 LQKENI. The CDR3 totals 15 residues. With 0 bases removed from V and 4 bases from J, the gap between germline ends came to 12 bases. CDR3 DNA sequence: TGTGCCAGCTCACCACCGGCAGGGTCGGCCACTGAAGCTTTCTTT. This gives the protein CASSPPAGSATEAFF. Full variable domain (outside the CDR3, taken from reference TRBV18 and TRBJ1-1): NAGVMQNPRHLVRRRGQEARLRCSPMKGHSHVYWYRQLPEEGLKFMVYLQKENIIDESGMPKERFSAEFPKEGPSILRIQQVVRGDSAAYFCASSPPAGSATEAFFGQGTRLTVV.

This rearrangement joins TRBV27 to TRBJ1-1; tentatively, D is TRBD1 (5 bases). V was shortened by 1 base and J by 0 bases, with 18 bases between the two germline ends. In germline, CDR1 is MNHEY, CDR2 SMNVEV (reference sequence). The CDR3 runs 18 residues. The CDR3 nucleotides are TGTGCCAGCAGTTTATTGTCAGGGTCGAAGGGCATGAACACTGAAGCTTTCTTT. This translates into CASSLLSGSKGMNTEAFF.

The chain combines TRBV2 with TRBJ1-4; 8 positions agree with TRBD1. Unmatched junction bases numbered 4, after V lost 6 bases and J lost 7 bases. The germline gives CDR1 SNHLY, CDR2 FYNNEI. The CDR3 covers 13 residues. The CDR3 protein is CASRDRVVEKLFF. In nucleotides, the CDR3 is TGTGCCAGCAGGGACAGGGTTGTTGAAAAACTGTTTTTT.

V is TRBV13 and J is TRBJ1-4; D is perhaps TRBD1 (6 bases). CDR1 and CDR2 from the germline V gene are PRHDT and FYEKMQ (reference sequence). The CDR3 is made up of 15 amino acids. With 3 bases removed from V and 3 bases from J, the gap between germline ends came to 11 bases. The CDR3 bases are TGTGCCAGCAGCTTGGGGGGGCCTGCTAATGAAAAACTGTTTTTT. It encodes CASSLGGPANEKLFF.

V is TRBV6-6 and J is TRBJ1-2, with 8 bases aligning to TRBD1. V was pared by 5 bases and J by 5 bases, with 7 bases of the junction left unmatched. The CDR3 consists of 14 residues. The germline gives CDR1 MNHNY, CDR2 SVGAGI (reference sequence). CDR3 in DNA: TGTGCCAGCAGTCCAACTACAGGGGGGTATGGCTACACCTTC. Translation: CASSPTTGGYGYTF.

The CDR3 spells CASSRPTGAGYTF. The DNA for the CDR3 is TGTGCCAGCAGCCGCCCGACAGGGGCTGGCTACACCTTC. The rearrangement uses TRBV7-2 and TRBJ1-2; 8 bases align to TRBD1. The J segment lost 7 bases and the V segment lost 5 bases, leaving 6 bases of the junction unmatched. CDR1 and CDR2 (germline): SGHTA, FQGNSA. The CDR3 is 13 amino acids. The full variable domain, with the rest looked up from reference TRBV7-2 and TRBJ1-2, is GAGVSQSPSNKVTEKGKDVELRCDPISGHTALYWYRQSLGQGLEFLIYFQGNSAPDKSGLPSDRFSAERTGGSVSTLTIQRTQQEDSAVYLCASSRPTGAGYTFGSGTRLTVV.

A single count supports this clone. V usage is TRBV5-6 and J usage is TRBJ2-3, with D possibly being TRBD2 (5 bases). Germline loops: CDR1 SGHDT, CDR2 YYEEEE. CDR3 length: 15 residues. With 1 base removed from V and 0 bases from J, the gap between germline ends came to 9 bases. As DNA, the CDR3 is TGTGCCAGCAGCTTGTCCAGGACTAGCACAGATACGCAGTATTTT. It encodes CASSLSRTSTDTQYF.

This chain links TRBV27 with TRBJ2-7; D is perhaps TRBD2 (6 bases). The CDR3 totals 13 residues. Germline assignment: CDR1 MNHEY and CDR2 SMNVEV (reference sequence). The V end was cut by 3 bases, the J end by 7 bases, with 13 bases between. CDR3 coding DNA: TGTGCCAGCAGTTTGGAGGGTCGGGGGGAGCAGTACTTC. This encodes CASSLEGRGEQYF.

V and J are TRBV2 and TRBJ2-7, with D possibly TRBD1 on 7 matching bases. Per the germline V gene, CDR1 is SNHLY and CDR2 is FYNNEI. The V end lost 5 bases, the J end lost 6 bases, and 17 bases lay between the germline ends. The CDR3 is 14 amino acids. The chain's CDR3 is CASSSRRGEVEQYF. The CDR3 DNA is TGTGCCAGCAGTTCCCGCAGGGGGGAGGTCGAGCAGTACTTC.

J is TRBJ1-1 and V is TRBV6-6; TRBD1 matches at 8 bases. Trimming removed 4 bases from V and 1 base from J; junction bases left unmatched: 5. CDR1 and CDR2 from the germline V gene are MNHNY and SVGAGI (reference sequence). The CDR3 totals 15 residues. The CDR3 is CASSWPGQGNTEAFF. The CDR3 coding sequence is TGTGCCAGCAGTTGGCCCGGACAGGGGAACACTGAAGCTTTCTTT.

CDR3 in DNA: TGTGCCAGCAGCTTAGGGGAGGGCGAAGCTTTCTTT. Translating it yields CASSLGEGEAFF. The chain carries TRBV7-2 and TRBJ1-1; no definite D call. The CDR3 has 12 amino acids. Trimming cost V 1 base and J 8 bases, with 8 bases left between them. CDR1 is SGHTA, CDR2 FQGNSA, per germline.

The chain links TRBV5-4 to TRBJ2-7; D is unclear. Germline V lookup: CDR1 SGHNT, CDR2 YYREEE (reference sequence). The CDR3 loop spans 17 amino acids. Trimming pared 2 bases from V and 3 bases from J, leaving 21 bases between. CDR3 loop: CASSLRRPKENYYEQYF. Here the CDR3 DNA reads TGTGCCAGCAGCTTACGGCGACCGAAGGAGAACTACTACGAGCAGTACTTC.